Listed here are 21 T cell receptor beta chains from one sample, sequenced in a study of T cells after yellow fever vaccination. MiXCR was run by TCRdb on the 5' RACE reads, yielding one entry per CDR3 protein. The sample includes hundreds of thousands of distinct CDR3 sequences, under 14% of them seen just once. Source: PBMCs, taken on the day of the first yellow fever vaccination. These receptor sequences come from a man younger than 35 who received the YFV17D yellow fever vaccine.

There are a few counts of this clonotype. The chain recombines TRBV7-9 with TRBJ2-3, with D uncertain. The germline V gene encodes CDR1 SEHNR and CDR2 FQNEAQ (reference sequence). This CDR3 is 15 amino acids long. V was clipped by 2 bases and J by 0 bases, with 9 bases between them. CDR3 nucleotide sequence: TGTGCCAGCAGCTTAAAGCTATCGAGCACAGATACGCAGTATTTT. The encoded protein is CASSLKLSSTDTQYF.

The chain uses TRBV10-3 and TRBJ2-3, with TRBD1 matching 8 bases. The CDR3 has 16 residues. V shed 10 bases, J shed 2 bases, and the junction held 14 bases outside the gene matches. CDR1 is ENHRY and CDR2 is SYGVKD in the germline V gene. In DNA, the CDR3 is TGTGCCACCATTACCAGGGGGCCGCCTTCCACAGATACGCAGTATTTT. It yields the protein CATITRGPPSTDTQYF.

This clonotype was found a few times. V gene TRBV5-1 combines with J gene TRBJ1-5; a weak D match, TRBD1 (5 bases). V gave up 2 bases and J gave up 6 bases, with 9 bases separating them. The length of the CDR3 is 13 residues. CDR1 and CDR2 from the germline V gene are SGHRS and YFSETQ. The CDR3, as DNA: TGCGCCAGCAGCTTCAGGGTCCGTCAGCCCCAGCATTTT. Residues: CASSFRVRQPQHF.

This clonotype was detected many times. This chain joins TRBV5-1 and TRBJ2-7; D ambiguous. The V gene's germline CDR1 is SGHRS and CDR2 YFSETQ. This CDR3 region has 13 residues. Trimming took 0 bases from V and 0 from J, leaving 4 bases between them. The CDR3 sequence: CASSLDNSYEQYF. DNA for the CDR3: TGCGCCAGCAGCTTGGATAACTCCTACGAGCAGTACTTC. Using reference TRBV5-1 and TRBJ2-7 for the parts outside the CDR3, the full variable domain is KAGVTQTPRYLIKTRGQQVTLSCSPISGHRSVSWYQQTPGQGLQFLFEYFSETQRNKGNFPGRFSGRQFSNSRSEMNVSTLELGDSALYLCASSLDNSYEQYFGPGTRLTVT.

In this sample, this clonotype turned up a few times. V is TRBV10-3 and J is TRBJ1-6; D not resolved. The CDR3 extends over 15 amino acids. V shed 3 bases and J shed 12 bases, with 18 bases lying between them. CDR1 ENHRY and CDR2 SYGVKD come from the germline V gene. The chain's CDR3 is CAISEGPRSRKPLHF. The CDR3 coding sequence is TGTGCCATCAGTGAAGGTCCCCGGAGTCGGAAACCCCTCCACTTT.

J is TRBJ1-1 and V is TRBV6-5; D ambiguous. CDR1 MNHEY and CDR2 SVGAGI come from the germline V gene. The CDR3 spans 15 residues. Trimming pared 6 bases from V and 0 bases from J, leaving 14 bases between. Written as DNA, the CDR3 is TGTGCCAGCAGCTCCTCCGCGACGATGAACACTGAAGCTTTCTTT. Translating it yields CASSSSATMNTEAFF.

The chain combines TRBV7-3 with TRBJ2-2, with D unclear. Looked up from germline, CDR1 is SGHTA and CDR2 is FQGTGA. Deletions cut 0 bases from V and 5 bases from J, with 7 bases between. This CDR3 has 14 amino acids. Here the CDR3 DNA reads TGTGCCAGCAGCTTAACTCCCGGGACCGGGGAGCTGTTTTTT. Translation gives CASSLTPGTGELFF.

This clonotype occurred a few times. The chain links TRBV20-1 to TRBJ2-7; 8 bases agree with TRBD2. Germline CDR1 and CDR2: DFQATT and SNEGSKA (reference sequence). Losses at the gene ends were 7 bases for V and 7 bases for J; bases not matched to a gene: 6. CDR3 length: 11 residues. CDR3: CSVGGAGEQYF. The CDR3 DNA reads as TGCAGTGTCGGGGGGGCCGGTGAGCAGTACTTC.

This clonotype was seen more than once but under ten times. This chain uses TRBV19 with TRBJ1-2; 10 bases match TRBD1. This CDR3 comprises 14 residues. CDR1 and CDR2 from the germline V gene are LNHDA and SQIVND (reference sequence). The J segment lost 4 bases and the V segment lost 7 bases, leaving 6 bases of the junction unmatched. The CDR3, as DNA: TGTGCCAGTAATCGGGACAGGGGATCCTATGGCTACACCTTC. It is translated as CASNRDRGSYGYTF. The variable domain in full, completed from reference TRBV19 and TRBJ1-2, reads DGGITQSPKYLFRKEGQNVTLSCEQNLNHDAMYWYRQDPGQGLRLIYYSQIVNDFQKGDIAEGYSVSREKKESFPLTVTSAQKNPTAFYLCASNRDRGSYGYTFGSGTRLTVV.

In this sample, this clonotype turned up a few times. J is TRBJ2-3 and V is TRBV7-2, with 7 bases lining up with TRBD2. V dropped 3 bases and J dropped 0; count of bases not matched to a gene: 6. In germline, CDR1 is SGHTA, CDR2 FQGNSA. The CDR3 is 16 residues long. DNA of the CDR3: TGTGCCAGCAGCTTTCAGGGAGGGCATAGCACAGATACGCAGTATTTT. This gives the protein CASSFQGGHSTDTQYF.

This clonotype was observed a handful of times. The gene calls are TRBV18 and TRBJ2-7; the D gene is possibly TRBD1 (6 bases). This CDR3 contains 15 residues. Germline V gene data show CDR1 as KGHSH and CDR2 as LQKENI. Trimming shortened V by 3 bases and J by 2 bases, and 14 bases separated the two germline ends. This CDR3 is CASSPIGGAAYEQYF. The CDR3 bases are TGTGCCAGCTCACCTATTGGGGGCGCCGCCTACGAGCAGTACTTC.

This clonotype was observed a few times. This chain connects TRBV12-3 or TRBV12-4 to TRBJ1-1; TRBD1 matches 8 bases. The CDR3 length is 14 residues. The V segment lost 3 bases and the J segment 9 bases; nucleotides outside the gene matches: 9. This chain's CDR3 is CASSFSQGAAKAFF. The DNA for the CDR3 is TGTGCCAGCAGTTTCAGTCAGGGGGCGGCCAAAGCTTTCTTT.

This clonotype was seen a handful of times. The chain carries TRBV7-8 and TRBJ2-1; 10 nucleotides match TRBD2. CDR3 size: 18 residues. The junction had 14 bases not matched to a gene; V was cut back by 2 bases and J by 7 bases. The germline V gene has CDR1 SGHVS and CDR2 FQNEAQ. The CDR3 spells CASSLSRPASGGNNEQFF. The CDR3 DNA sequence: TGTGCCAGCAGCTTAAGCCGCCCAGCTAGCGGGGGAAATAATGAGCAGTTCTTC.

A few counts support this clonotype. This chain links TRBV7-8 with TRBJ2-1, with D possibly matching TRBD2 (5 bases). V shed 5 bases and J shed 0 bases, with 14 bases lying between them. CDR3 length: 16 residues. Germline lookup yields CDR1 SGHVS and CDR2 FQNEAQ. CDR3 DNA sequence: TGTGCCAGCAGCCCAAGTAGCGAGAGCTCCTACAATGAGCAGTTCTTC. Translation: CASSPSSESSYNEQFF.

This clonotype was counted a few times. CDR3 nucleotides: TGTGCCTCCAAGCGGGACCGTGTCTCCTACGAGCAGTACTTC. This encodes CASKRDRVSYEQYF. This sequence joins TRBV5-6 and TRBJ2-7; 7 bases agree with TRBD2. This CDR3 comprises 14 residues. Germline V gives CDR1 SGHDT, CDR2 YYEEEE. The ends lost 10 bases at V and 0 bases at J; junction bases unmatched: 10.

J is TRBJ2-3 and V is TRBV20-1, with D hard to call. This CDR3 comprises 13 residues. V lost 4 bases and J lost 5, with 13 bases in between. CDR1 is DFQATT, CDR2 SNEGSKA, per germline (reference sequence). CDR3 sequence: CSATGGREDTQYF. The CDR3 region has the DNA TGCAGTGCTACTGGTGGAAGGGAAGATACGCAGTATTTT.

This clonotype was detected ten times or more. The J gene is TRBJ2-7, the V gene TRBV7-8; 7 nucleotides match TRBD1. The trim removed 4 bases at V and 2 bases at J, leaving 2 bases unmatched. The CDR3 runs 13 residues. The germline gives CDR1 SGHVS, CDR2 FQNEAQ. CDR3 DNA: TGTGCCAGCAGCTCCCAGGGGGCCTACGAGCAGTACGTC. This gives the protein CASSSQGAYEQYV.

This clonotype was counted only a few times. The chain links TRBV10-3 to TRBJ1-6, with TRBD1 matching over 7 bases. Losses at the gene ends were 3 bases for V and 9 bases for J; bases not matched to a gene: 2. Germline V gene lookup returns CDR1 ENHRY and CDR2 SYGVKD. This CDR3 is 13 amino acids long. DNA for the CDR3: TGTGCCATCAGTGAACAGGGGATTTCACCCCTCCACTTT. As protein: CAISEQGISPLHF.

This chain joins TRBV9 and TRBJ2-3; D unresolved. Trimming shortened V by 0 bases and J by 4 bases, and 18 bases separated the two germline ends. Germline lookup yields CDR1 SGDLS and CDR2 YYNGEE. The CDR3 spans 17 residues. CDR3 DNA: TGTGCCAGCAGCGTAGCTACGTCTCGGGTCAGCGCAGATACGCAGTATTTT. The encoded protein is CASSVATSRVSADTQYF. Looking up the rest from reference TRBV9 and TRBJ2-3 gives the full variable domain: DSGVTQTPKHLITATGQRVTLRCSPRSGDLSVYWYQQSLDQGLQFLIQYYNGEERAKGNILERFSAQQFPDLHSELNLSSLELGDSALYFCASSVATSRVSADTQYFGPGTRLTVL.

The gene calls are TRBV7-8 and TRBJ2-7; D uncertain. CDR1 and CDR2 from the germline V gene are SGHVS and FQNEAQ. The CDR3 covers 14 residues. V was trimmed by 0 bases and J by 3 bases, leaving 9 bases between them. CDR3 sequence reads: CASSLAGPGYEQYV. For the CDR3, the DNA is TGTGCCAGCAGCTTAGCAGGACCCGGCTACGAGCAGTACGTC.

This clonotype appeared a few times. This chain joins TRBV12-3 or TRBV12-4 and TRBJ2-7; no clear D gene. Between the trimmed V and J ends, which lost 0 bases and 6 bases, there was a span of 9 bases. The CDR3 contains 13 residues. The CDR3 reads CASSLAGYREQYF. CDR3 coding DNA: TGTGCCAGCAGTTTAGCAGGGTACCGCGAGCAGTACTTC.